The 6 T cell receptor beta chains below were found in one sample sequenced in a study of regulatory T cells in long-lasting Graves disease. Building of the TCR beta libraries involved iRepertoire HTBI primers and Arm-PCR of CDR3 regions. TCRdb re-analysed the multiplex PCR reads in MiXCR, keeping a single row per CDR3 protein. The repertoire holds more than 350,000 distinct CDR3 sequences, with under 15% as singletons. Time point of the sample: newly diagnosed GD, antithyroid drugs for less than 3 months. Extracted RNA from PBMCs served as the source of the TCR library. This same sample was also part of a study on T cells in Graves' hyperthyroidism and ophthalmopathy.

Sequencing used peripheral blood mononuclear cells (PBMCs), obtained at new diagnosis, from a patient treated with antithyroid drugs. The receptors here all came from a woman aged 25 to 39 with Graves disease.

This clonotype was observed at least ten times. The chain combines TRBV27 with TRBJ1-5, with D uncertain. The CDR3 extends over 15 amino acids. Germline CDR1 reads MNHEY; CDR2 reads SMNVEV (reference sequence). V lost 6 bases and J lost 0, with 12 bases in between. The CDR3 coding sequence is TGTGCCAGCAGCCTATCACCCTATAGCAATCAGCCCCAGCATTTT. Translating it yields CASSLSPYSNQPQHF.

This clonotype appeared many times. The V gene is TRBV7-2, the J gene TRBJ2-2, with 8 bases matching TRBD2. The V gene end was trimmed by 7 bases and the J gene end by 6 bases; junction bases not matched to a gene: 16. In germline, CDR1 is SGHTA, CDR2 FQGNSA. The CDR3 loop spans 17 amino acids. Written as DNA, the CDR3 is TGTGCCAGCACCTCCCAGGCCGGGACTAGTTGGCCCGGGGAGCTGTTTTTT. Residues: CASTSQAGTSWPGELFF.

A single count supports this clonotype. A much larger clone lies a single base off, so this may be a read error. The chain uses TRBV11-2 and TRBJ1-1; TRBD1 agrees at 8 bases. This CDR3 contains 15 residues. Per germline, CDR1 SGHAT and CDR2 FQNNGV. This chain's CDR3 is CARSLRQGIDTEAFF. The CDR3 nucleotides are TGTGCCAGGAGCTTACGACAGGGGATCGACACTGAAGCTTTCTTT.

The CDR3 DNA reads TGTGCCAGCTCACTCCAGCGGGGGACAGGGGCTGGGGCCAACGTCCTGACTTTC. As protein: CASSLQRGTGAGANVLTF. The V call is TRBV18, the J call TRBJ2-6; 10 nucleotides align to TRBD1. The CDR3 totals 18 residues. With 4 bases clipped from V and 2 bases from J, the junction kept 8 bases outside the gene matches. Per the germline V gene, CDR1 is KGHSH and CDR2 is LQKENI. The complete variable domain, with remaining parts taken from reference TRBV18 and TRBJ2-6, reads NAGVMQNPRHLVRRRGQEARLRCSPMKGHSHVYWYRQLPEEGLKFMVYLQKENIIDESGMPKERFSAEFPKEGPSILRIQQVVRGDSAAYFCASSLQRGTGAGANVLTFGAGSRLTVL.

This clonotype was observed at least ten times. The chain has TRBV7-3 and TRBJ2-3; 8 bases line up with TRBD2. The CDR3 has 17 amino acids. Per the germline V gene, CDR1 is SGHTA and CDR2 is FQGTGA. Trimming at V came to 5 bases and at J to 0 bases, leaving 10 bases not matched to a gene. CDR3 nucleotide sequence: TGTGCCAGCAGCCTTCAACCCGGACTAGCTAGCACAGATACGCAGTATTTT. Protein product: CASSLQPGLASTDTQYF. The variable domain in full, with the rest retrieved from reference TRBV7-3 and TRBJ2-3, is GAGVSQTPSNKVTEKGKYVELRCDPISGHTALYWYRQSLGQGPEFLIYFQGTGAADDSGLPNDRFFAVRPEGSVSTLKIQRTERGDSAVYLCASSLQPGLASTDTQYFGPGTRLTVL.

This clonotype was seen a few times. V gene TRBV2 combines with J gene TRBJ1-5, with TRBD1 identical over 8 bases. Germline values: CDR1 SNHLY, CDR2 FYNNEI. The CDR3 is 14 residues long. Losses at the gene ends were 6 bases for V and 4 bases for J; bases not matched to a gene: 5. For the CDR3, the DNA is TGTGCCAGCAGGACACAGGGGGGGAATCAGCCCCAGCATTTT. This translates into CASRTQGGNQPQHF.